The next 8 T cell receptor beta chains were all read from a single sample in a study of cytomegalovirus exposure and HLA in healthy donors. The PCR ran on 60 Vbeta and 13 Jbeta primers. The assay was immunoSEQ multiplex PCR, and TCRdb's table has in-frame clones only and misses some. The sample has more than 90,000 clones; 82% are singletons. Sequences were obtained from PBMCs. The source of these receptors is a man over 45 in good health and CMV-seronegative.

The chain links TRBV18 to TRBJ2-4; TRBD1 is a possible D gene (6 bases). CDR3 size: 15 residues. The V gene's germline CDR1 is KGHSH and CDR2 LQKENI. With 5 bases removed from V and 10 bases from J, the gap between germline ends came to 21 bases. The CDR3 loop is CASSSIQGSEGIQYF. CDR3 sequence (DNA): TGTGCCAGCTCATCGATACAGGGTAGCGAGGGGATTCAGTACTTC. Together with reference TRBV18 and TRBJ2-4, the CDR3 gives the full variable domain: NAGVMQNPRHLVRRRGQEARLRCSPMKGHSHVYWYRQLPEEGLKFMVYLQKENIIDESGMPKERFSAEFPKEGPSILRIQQVVRGDSAAYFCASSSIQGSEGIQYFGAGTRLSVL.

This rearrangement joins TRBV9 to TRBJ1-2; tentative D call: TRBD1 (6 bases). V dropped 0 bases and J dropped 6 bases, with 15 bases sitting between them. Germline CDR1 and CDR2: SGDLS and YYNGEE. The CDR3 has 15 amino acids. CDR3 in amino acids: CASSVGGGMLNGYTF. The DNA for the CDR3 is TGTGCCAGCAGCGTAGGAGGGGGAATGTTGAATGGCTACACCTTC.

This clone appeared a few times. V gene TRBV10-3 combines with J gene TRBJ2-5; 11 bases are a match to TRBD2. The CDR3 contains 15 residues. In germline, CDR1 is ENHRY, CDR2 SYGVKD. The J segment lost 5 bases and the V segment lost 4 bases, leaving 6 bases of the junction unmatched. CDR3 DNA sequence: TGTGCCATCAGTGGGCTAGCGGGAGGAGGCGAGACCCAGTACTTC. Translating gives CAISGLAGGGETQYF.

In nucleotides, the CDR3 is TGTGCCAGCAGACGCCCCGGTGCGGGCGGCCCACGAAATGAGCAGTTCTTC. It specifies CASRRPGAGGPRNEQFF. V is TRBV27 and J is TRBJ2-1; D may be TRBD2 (5 bases). The germline V gene has CDR1 MNHEY and CDR2 SMNVEV (reference sequence). The germline V and J ends were trimmed by 6 bases and 7 bases, with 25 bases remaining between them. The CDR3 is 17 amino acids.

The chain is built from TRBV10-1 and TRBJ2-1, with 11 bases fitting TRBD1. Germline V gene sequence: CDR1 WNHNN, CDR2 SYGVQD (reference sequence). J gave up 4 bases and V 4 bases, and 3 bases lay outside the gene matches. The CDR3 runs to 15 residues. CDR3: CASSAGTGGYNEQFF. The CDR3 DNA reads as TGCGCCAGCAGTGCAGGGACAGGGGGGTACAATGAGCAGTTCTTC.

V and J are TRBV7-3 and TRBJ1-6; D is perhaps TRBD1 (5 bases). The CDR3 is 15 amino acids. Trimming shortened V by 7 bases and J by 4 bases, and 14 bases separated the two germline ends. The V gene's germline CDR1 is SGHTA and CDR2 FQGTGA. The CDR3: CASTIDGQYNSPLHF. The CDR3 DNA reads as TGTGCCAGCACCATCGACGGACAATATAATTCACCCCTCCACTTT.

V gene TRBV30 combines with J gene TRBJ2-5, with TRBD2 matching 7 bases. This CDR3 region has 11 residues. Germline V CDR1 and CDR2: GTSNPN, SVGIG (reference sequence). V shed 3 bases and J 5 bases; nucleotides not matched to a gene: 0. The CDR3 sequence is CAWRRGETQYF. CDR3 nucleotides: TGTGCCTGGAGGCGGGGGGAGACCCAGTACTTC.

V is TRBV4-1 and J is TRBJ2-7, with D perhaps matching TRBD2 (6 bases). The V and J ends lost 0 bases and 7 bases respectively, with 16 bases between them. CDR1 MGHRA and CDR2 YSYEKL come from the germline V gene. The CDR3 runs 15 residues. Here the CDR3 DNA reads TGCGCCAGCAGCCAAGATTTTCCGGGAGTCGAGGAGCAGTACTTC. Translating it yields CASSQDFPGVEEQYF.